This T cell receptor beta chain was captured in a study of blood T cell repertoires in COVID-19 (dated by TCRdb to the early 2020s). Looking at the study overall: Samples from collaborators originated in the United States, Italy and Spain and spanned both the acute and convalescent phases of COVID-19. Subjects who had been exposed to COVID-19, were actively infected with it, or had recovered from it provided the deeply sampled blood TCRbeta repertoires that made up the dataset. The repertoires were released in a freely available public database intended as a resource for research on the immune response to SARS-CoV-2. The prospective study material was composed of cDNA or gDNA derived from T cells, B-cell-depleted T cells, or PBMCs. The samples were drawn from the first 160 participants of the ongoing ImmuneRACE study and from some 1,300 subjects provided by 6 global collaborators. Nearly every sample came with metadata listing a de-identified subject ID, COVID-19 status, age in years and sex. Where available, HLA class I and class II types were obtained from metadata supplied by the sample provider rather than from assay-based typing.

This clone was observed a handful of times. The antigen it recognizes is unknown. Base qualities are not at hand, and no much larger clone is one base apart. The immunoSEQ Assay, a bias-controlled multiplex PCR, was used to amplify TCRbeta CDR3 regions from genomic DNA. The authors processed their data as follows. The number of nucleated cells in each sample was estimated from the amplification of reference gene primers within the assay. To quantify the absolute abundance of each unique TCRbeta CDR3 rearrangement, sequence reads were collapsed and filtered. For each sample, productive Simpson clonality was calculated as the square root of Simpson's diversity index across productive rearrangements. Not all clones reach the TCRdb copy of this immuneACCESS table, which keeps in-frame sequences only. Checked studies attribute under half of the gap to unresolved V genes and leave the rest unexplained. V, J and clone size are taken as reported in that table, and D and trimming were inferred from the DNA itself. This sample holds about 120,000 clones; roughly 80% were observed only once. The ten largest clones capture around 5.2% of the sample.

Including the terminal cysteine and phenylalanine, the CDR3 comprises 16 residues. Only the CDR3 portion is preserved as DNA: 48 bases, with reading frame beginning at the first base. A distance of 8 bases separates the germline ends of V and J, which lose 0 bases and 0 bases respectively. From a lookup of the germline V gene (reference sequence), CDR1 and CDR2 are LNHNV and YYDKDF. Study-wide conclusions, independent of this receptor: Clinical and demographic metadata were provided uncurated, with the amount varying by source and participant.

Collaborating institutions collected whole blood in K2EDTA tubes following their own protocols. For TCRbeta analysis, collaborators shipped samples as frozen whole blood, isolated PBMCs, or DNA extracted from either of those sample types. Recombination connected TRBV15 to TRBJ1-4, with no D gene named confidently. Sequencing was performed on peripheral blood. The sequence was collected from a man aged 60 to 69 with acute or convalescent COVID-19. The sequence in DNA is TGTGCCACCAGCAGAGATCGGGGTGCAACTAATGAAAAACTGTTTTTT. This sequence encodes CATSRDRGATNEKLFF.